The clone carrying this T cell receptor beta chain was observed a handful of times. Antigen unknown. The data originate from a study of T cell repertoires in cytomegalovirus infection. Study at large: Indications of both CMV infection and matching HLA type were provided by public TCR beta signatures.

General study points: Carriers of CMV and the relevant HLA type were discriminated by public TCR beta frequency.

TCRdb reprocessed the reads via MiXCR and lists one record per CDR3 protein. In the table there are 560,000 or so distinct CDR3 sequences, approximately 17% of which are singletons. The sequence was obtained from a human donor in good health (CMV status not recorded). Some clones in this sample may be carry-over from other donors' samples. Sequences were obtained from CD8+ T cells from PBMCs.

The CDR3 coding sequence is TGTGCCAGCAGCTTAGGCGCAAATCCTTACAATGAGCAGTTCTTC. Residues: CASSLGANPYNEQFF. The chain recombines TRBV7-3 with TRBJ2-1; D uncertain. Germline V gene sequence: CDR1 SGHTA, CDR2 FQGTGA. The length of the CDR3 is 15 residues. Trimming removed 2 bases from V and 4 bases from J, with 12 bases in between.